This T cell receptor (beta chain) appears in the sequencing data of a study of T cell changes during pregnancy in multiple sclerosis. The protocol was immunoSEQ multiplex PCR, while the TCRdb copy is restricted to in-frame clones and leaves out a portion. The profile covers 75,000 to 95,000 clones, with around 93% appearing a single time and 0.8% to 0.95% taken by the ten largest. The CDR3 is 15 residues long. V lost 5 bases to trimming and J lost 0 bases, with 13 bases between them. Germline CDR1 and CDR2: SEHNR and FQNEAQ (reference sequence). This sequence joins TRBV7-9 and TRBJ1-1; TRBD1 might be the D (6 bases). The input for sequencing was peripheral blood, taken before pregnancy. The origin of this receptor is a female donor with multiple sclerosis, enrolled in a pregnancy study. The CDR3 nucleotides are TGTGCCAGCAGCCCCCGGGACAAAGTGAACACTGAAGCTTTCTTT. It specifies CASSPRDKVNTEAFF.